The rows below give T cell receptor beta chains drawn from one sample of a study of T cells in Graves' hyperthyroidism and ophthalmopathy. In TCRdb, the multiplex PCR reads were re-called with MiXCR into one record per CDR3 protein. The repertoire holds over 350,000 distinct CDR3 sequences, with 11% to 15% as singletons. Sequenced input: blood. The source of these receptors is a man aged 45 to 65 with Graves' ophthalmopathy. Each CDR3 is given with its conserved first and last residue. D genes are given only for firm matches. A clone size is listed for some rows: how often the clone was seen (once, few, many), or a class if it is expanded.

clone_size	v_call	j_call	d_call	cdr3_aa	cdr3_nt
many	TRBV18	TRBJ2-1	TRBD2	CASSATAGTSEAEQFF	TGTGCCAGCTCGGCAACAGCCGGGACTAGCGAGGCTGAGCAGTTCTTC
many	TRBV15	TRBJ2-1	TRBD2	CATSRDSGSYNEQFF	TGTGCCACCAGCAGAGATAGCGGGAGCTACAATGAGCAGTTCTTC
many	TRBV28	TRBJ1-2	TRBD1	CASSRQGVRGYTF	TGTGCCAGCAGTCGACAGGGCGTAAGAGGCTACACCTTC
few	TRBV5-1	TRBJ2-1	TRBD2	CASSSRLARYNEQFF	TGCGCCAGCAGCTCTAGACTAGCGAGGTACAATGAGCAGTTCTTC
.	TRBV12-3/TRBV12-4	TRBJ2-3	.	CASGINQAQYF	TGTGCCAGCGGGATAAATCAAGCGCAGTATTTT
many	TRBV7-3	TRBJ2-1	.	CASSPGTLSYNEQFF	TGTGCCAGCAGCCCTGGGACTTTATCCTACAATGAGCAGTTCTTC
few	TRBV20-1	TRBJ2-3	.	CSASRDPSPGTDTQYF	TGCAGTGCCTCTAGGGACCCCTCCCCGGGCACAGATACGCAGTATTTT
many	TRBV10-3	TRBJ1-2	TRBD1	CAIMKGQGGGYTF	TGTGCCATCATGAAGGGACAGGGGGGAGGCTACACCTTC
.	TRBV6-4	TRBJ2-7	TRBD2	CASSASSGVYGQYF	TGTGCCAGCAGTGCATCTAGCGGAGTCTACGGGCAGTACTTC
many	TRBV30	TRBJ1-1	TRBD1	CAWSHKPRGRAFF	TGTGCCTGGAGTCATAAGCCCAGGGGGCGAGCTTTCTTT
many	TRBV20-1	TRBJ2-1	TRBD2	CSARVATSGRPSRQFF	TGCAGTGCTAGAGTCGCGACTAGCGGGAGACCCTCTCGGCAGTTCTTC
many	TRBV4-1	TRBJ2-5	TRBD2	CASSQDSGGSETQYF	TGCGCCAGCAGCCAAGATTCGGGCGGGAGTGAGACCCAGTACTTC
.	TRBV6-1	TRBJ2-7	TRBD1	CASSHDRGDYEQYF	TGTGCCAGCAGCCACGACAGGGGGGACTACGAGCAGTACTTC
.	TRBV2	TRBJ2-4	.	CANRAGDLAKNIQYF	TGTGCCAACCGGGCCGGGGATCTAGCCAAAAACATTCAGTACTTC
.	TRBV19	TRBJ2-5	.	CASSRWRGETQYF	TGTGCCAGTAGTAGATGGAGAGGGGAGACCCAGTACTTC
many	TRBV12-3/TRBV12-4	TRBJ2-3	TRBD2	CASSPGGGRAVDTQYF	TGTGCCAGCAGTCCCGGGGGCGGGAGGGCCGTAGATACGCAGTATTTT
many	TRBV20-1	TRBJ2-7	TRBD2	CSARHLTSGQYEQYF	TGCAGTGCTAGGCACTTAACTAGCGGGCAATACGAGCAGTACTTC
many	TRBV12-3/TRBV12-4	TRBJ2-5	.	CASSLGLGGQETQYF	TGTGCCAGCAGTTTAGGTTTAGGGGGGCAAGAGACCCAGTACTTC
.	TRBV29-1	TRBJ2-5	.	CSVEGGQETQYF	TGCAGCGTTGAAGGGGGCCAAGAGACCCAGTACTTC
many	TRBV20-1	TRBJ2-5	.	CSAQDPPTQYF	TGCAGTGCTCAGGACCCGCCGACCCAGTACTTC
few	TRBV29-1	TRBJ1-1	.	CSGQLARLNTEAFF	TGCAGCGGCCAACTCGCCAGGTTGAACACTGAAGCTTTCTTT
many	TRBV30	TRBJ1-2	.	CAWNWRKGYTF	TGTGCCTGGAATTGGAGGAAGGGCTACACCTTC
few	TRBV29-1	TRBJ2-3	TRBD2	CITLASGTDTQYF	TGCATCACACTAGCGTCGGGCACAGATACGCAGTATTTT
.	TRBV20-1	TRBJ2-5	.	CSAPDLGTQYF	TGCAGTGCTCCGGACCTAGGGACCCAGTACTTC
.	TRBV6-2/TRBV6-3	TRBJ1-5	.	CASVRWGDNQPQHF	TGTGCCAGCGTTCGGTGGGGTGACAATCAGCCCCAGCATTTT
.	TRBV6-1	TRBJ2-1	.	CASSEAAGHSYNEQFF	TGTGCCAGCAGTGAAGCGGCGGGACACTCTTACAATGAGCAGTTCTTC
many	TRBV18	TRBJ1-4	.	CASSPRATGPNEKLFF	TGTGCCAGCTCACCAAGAGCAACAGGCCCTAATGAAAAACTGTTTTTT
once	TRBV6-2/TRBV6-3	TRBJ1-5	.	CASSYSMGDRSNQPQHF	TGTGCCAGCAGTTACTCCATGGGAGACCGAAGCAATCAGCCCCAGCATTTT
.	TRBV12-3/TRBV12-4	TRBJ2-7	.	CASSQISPAVYEQYF	TGTGCCAGCAGTCAGATTAGCCCCGCCGTCTACGAGCAGTACTTC
.	TRBV28	TRBJ2-7	.	CASKLSGAYEQYF	TGTGCCAGCAAGCTTTCGGGAGCCTACGAGCAGTACTTC
few	TRBV29-1	TRBJ2-1	TRBD2	CSVAAGVSYNEQFF	TGCAGCGTTGCAGCGGGAGTCTCCTACAATGAGCAGTTCTTC
many	TRBV20-1	TRBJ2-7	.	CSAGGWSSYEQYF	TGCAGTGCTGGCGGTTGGAGCTCCTACGAGCAGTACTTC
many	TRBV6-1	TRBJ2-5	TRBD2	CASRVAGDQETQYF	TGTGCCAGCAGGGTAGCGGGAGACCAAGAGACCCAGTACTTC